This T cell receptor (beta chain) came from a study of blood T cell repertoires in COVID-19. In the study overall: Spain, Italy and the United States supplied samples that represented acute and convalescent COVID-19. The analysed material was cDNA or gDNA that came from T cells, B-cell-depleted T cells, or PBMCs.

Source study methods: Estimates of nucleated cell counts were drawn from the amplification of reference gene primers. TCRdb's table, derived via immunoSEQ multiplex PCR, lists solely in-frame clones and lacks some. V and J calls plus clone size are reproduced from that table; the DNA served to infer D and trimming. There are approximately 60,000 clones in the sample; 85% to 90% occur only once, and 3% to 3.5% lies in the top ten. Germline V gives CDR1 MDHEN, CDR2 SYDVKM. The CDR3 is made up of 15 amino acids. After removal of 5 bases from V and 4 bases from J, the junction contained 8 bases not matched to a gene.

Sequencing was done on a sample of peripheral blood. This chain joins TRBV28 and TRBJ1-2; 9 bases fit TRBD1. This clonotype was sampled from a man in his forties or fifties with active COVID-19. The CDR3 DNA follows: TGTGCCAGCAGTCTATACCGGGACAGGGTCTATGGCTACACCTTC. Protein product: CASSLYRDRVYGYTF.